In its sample, the clone carrying this TCR beta chain was seen many times. Its antigen is as yet unknown. This record belongs to a study of T cells in Graves' hyperthyroidism and ophthalmopathy. The source material, RNA transcripts, was used to amplify TCR beta CDR3 regions. Using the HTBI primer set, a first-round RT-PCR was run on the TCR CDR3. TCRdb reprocessed the multiplex PCR reads via MiXCR and lists one record per CDR3 protein. The table includes approximately 600,000 distinct CDR3 sequences, more than 11% detected once. Trimming took 0 bases from V and 5 from J, leaving 13 bases between them. The CDR3 is 16 amino acids. Findings of the study overall: In the blood, most expanded thyroid clonotypes above 0.001 appeared as well. Classification by a 13 V-J model distinguished ophthalmopathy from stable hyperthyroidism.

The chain employs TRBV12-3 or TRBV12-4 and TRBJ2-2; D might be TRBD1 (7 bases). This receptor was obtained from a woman aged 30 to 39 with Graves' hyperthyroidism that later progressed to Graves' ophthalmopathy. What was sequenced was blood. The CDR3 bases are TGTGCCAGCAGTTTAGCGCGGGACAGTGGAACCGGGGAGCTGTTTTTT. Translated, it gives CASSLARDSGTGELFF.